The 23 T cell receptor beta chains below come from one sample, sequenced in a study of identifying expanded T cells in peripheral blood (dated by TCRdb to between 2018 and 2020). Libraries were built with the immunoSEQ multiplex PCR assay. TCRdb took over this immuneACCESS table, retaining in-frame rearrangements with V and J assigned. Such tables are incomplete; in checked studies, under half of the missing clones stem from an unresolved V gene, and the remainder is unexplained. The sample table holds over 65,000 clones, of which about 87% were seen once. 7.3% of the sample lies in the top ten. Sequencing was done on a sample of blood. These receptors came from a person aged 18 to 70 in good health.

The gene calls are TRBV4-3 and TRBJ1-2; D perhaps matches TRBD1 (5 bases). The CDR3 spans 14 residues. The ends were cut back, 1 base at V and 4 bases at J, with 10 bases in the middle. CDR1 and CDR2 (germline): LGHNA, YSLEER. CDR3 DNA: TGCGCCAGCAGCCAAGTGGGGGTAGCCTATGGCTACACCTTC. Translated: CASSQVGVAYGYTF.

The V call is TRBV9, the J call TRBJ2-3, with 11 bases matching TRBD1. The J segment lost 4 bases and the V segment lost 4 bases, leaving 5 bases of the junction unmatched. The CDR3 is made up of 15 amino acids. Per germline, CDR1 SGDLS and CDR2 YYNGEE. The CDR3 here is CASSLGDRGSDTQYF. The CDR3 DNA is TGTGCCAGCAGCTTGGGGGACAGGGGGTCAGATACGCAGTATTTT.

V gene TRBV7-2 combines with J gene TRBJ2-2; D gene ambiguous. The V and J ends lost 5 bases and 4 bases respectively, with 5 bases between them. Germline V gene data show CDR1 as SGHTA and CDR2 as FQGNSA. This CDR3 region has 12 residues. The CDR3 here is CASSTFTGELFF. The CDR3 bases are TGTGCCAGCAGCACTTTCACCGGGGAGCTGTTTTTT.

The rearrangement links TRBV7-8 to TRBJ2-7; D remains unclear. Trimming took off 1 base at V and 2 bases at J, with 12 bases between the two ends. The V gene's germline CDR1 is SGHVS and CDR2 FQNEAQ. CDR3 length equals 15 residues. The CDR3, as DNA: TGTGCCAGCAGCTTAGGACACGAACCGACCTACGAGCAGTACTTC. Its protein is CASSLGHEPTYEQYF.

The CDR3 loop is CAWSRAGGVVQPQHF. The CDR3 DNA follows: TGTGCCTGGAGTAGGGCGGGTGGGGTCGTGCAGCCCCAGCATTTT. This chain connects TRBV30 to TRBJ1-5; D gene unclear. V lost 2 bases and J 7 bases, leaving 18 bases between the germline ends. CDR1 GTSNPN and CDR2 SVGIG come from the germline V gene (reference sequence). The CDR3 spans 15 residues.

The chain links TRBV2 to TRBJ1-6; no reliable D call. Trimming left V 5 bases short and J 7 bases short, with 15 bases between. The CDR3 totals 15 residues. Germline lookup yields CDR1 SNHLY and CDR2 FYNNEI. This chain's CDR3 is CASSYGRVQNSPLHF. For the CDR3, the DNA is TGTGCCAGCAGTTACGGTCGGGTCCAGAATTCACCCCTCCACTTT.

The CDR3 DNA reads as TGCGCCAGCAGCTTGGACGGCAGGGGCTACGAGCAGTACTTC. Translating it yields CASSLDGRGYEQYF. V is TRBV5-1 and J is TRBJ2-7; D may be TRBD1 (6 bases). The germline V and J ends were trimmed by 0 bases and 3 bases, with 10 bases remaining between them. There are 14 residues in the CDR3. Germline V gene lookup returns CDR1 SGHRS and CDR2 YFSETQ.

Notes on this clone: One junction end disagrees with the germline gene, perhaps due to a read error. This chain uses TRBV10-3 with TRBJ2-7; TRBD2 matches 7 bases. Germline CDR1 reads ENHRY; CDR2 reads SYGVKD. The CDR3 is 11 amino acids. CDR3 DNA sequence: TGTGCCGTCAGGGAGGGTTCCGAGCAGTACTTC. It encodes CAVREGSEQYF.

The gene calls are TRBV29-1 and TRBJ2-2, with TRBD2 matching over 11 bases. Germline V lookup: CDR1 SQVTM, CDR2 ANQGSEA. Trimming at V came to 7 bases and at J to 5 bases, leaving 9 bases not matched to a gene. This CDR3 has 15 amino acids. The CDR3 DNA follows: TGCAGCGCCGAAATAGCGGGGGGGCCAACCGGGGAGCTGTTTTTT. Its protein product is CSAEIAGGPTGELFF.

This clone is judged medium-sized (0.01 to 0.1%). The rearrangement uses TRBV7-9 and TRBJ2-7; 7 bases are shared with TRBD1. This CDR3 region has 14 residues. Germline CDR1 SEHNR, CDR2 FQNEAQ (reference sequence). Unmatched junction bases numbered 5, after V lost 4 bases and J lost 2 bases. CDR3: CASSSGQLTYEQYF. The CDR3 nucleotides read TGTGCCAGCAGCTCGGGACAGTTAACCTACGAGCAGTACTTC. The full variable domain, completed using reference TRBV7-9 and TRBJ2-7, is DTGVSQNPRHKITKRGQNVTFRCDPISEHNRLYWYRQTLGQGPEFLTYFQNEAQLEKSRLLSDRFSAERPKGSFSTLEIQRTEQGDSAMYLCASSSGQLTYEQYFGPGTRLTVT.

This clone was recorded once. The chain is built from TRBV7-8 and TRBJ2-1; perhaps TRBD2 as D (6 bases). The CDR3 length is 17 residues. V lost 5 bases to trimming and J lost 5 bases, with 22 bases between them. Germline CDR1 and CDR2: SGHVS and FQNEAQ. The CDR3 spells CASSPRAGRGVNNEQFF. In DNA, the CDR3 is TGTGCCAGCAGCCCTCGGGCGGGACGGGGAGTAAACAATGAGCAGTTCTTC.

The chain carries TRBV4-3 and TRBJ2-1; TRBD2 aligns across 7 bases. This CDR3 contains 16 residues. Trimming cost V 4 bases and J 0 bases; bases outside gene matches: 6. Per the germline V gene, CDR1 is LGHNA and CDR2 is YSLEER. In DNA form, the CDR3 reads TGCGCCAGCAGCCCAAAGCGGGAAAGCTCCTACAATGAGCAGTTCTTC. Translated: CASSPKRESSYNEQFF.

The rearrangement uses TRBV14 and TRBJ1-1; no reliable D call. V was trimmed by 5 bases and J by 1 base, leaving 11 bases between them. The CDR3 extends over 14 amino acids. The V gene's germline CDR1 is SGHDN and CDR2 FVKESK. CDR3 DNA sequence: TGTGCCAGCAGCGCTCTGGGAACGAACACTGAAGCTTTCTTT. Encoded protein: CASSALGTNTEAFF.

The chain combines TRBV5-4 with TRBJ2-6; 8 bases are shared with TRBD1. The V and J ends lost 5 bases and 1 base, in that order; junction bases with no gene match: 8. This CDR3 is 17 amino acids long. Germline CDR1 SGHNT, CDR2 YYREEE (reference sequence). The CDR3 is CASRRGQGRSGANVLTF. CDR3 sequence (DNA): TGTGCCAGCAGAAGAGGACAGGGTAGGTCTGGGGCCAACGTCCTGACTTTC.

This clone was observed once. The J gene is TRBJ1-1, the V gene TRBV29-1, with 8 bases fitting TRBD1. J lost 3 bases, V lost 5 bases, and 5 bases had no gene match. The CDR3 has 13 residues. CDR1 is SQVTM, CDR2 ANQGSEA, per germline. In DNA, the CDR3 is TGCAGCGTTTGCGGACAGGGCCACACTGAAGCTTTCTTT. Its protein is CSVCGQGHTEAFF. Filled out from reference TRBV29-1 and TRBJ1-1, the complete variable domain reads SAVISQKPSRDICQRGTSLTIQCQVDSQVTMMFWYRQQPGQSLTLIATANQGSEATYESGFVIDKFPISRPNLTFSTLTVSNMSPEDSSIYLCSVCGQGHTEAFFGQGTRLTVV.

The rearrangement uses TRBV11-3 and TRBJ1-2; no clear D. In germline, CDR1 is SGHNT, CDR2 YENEEA. Trimming took off 2 bases at V and 8 bases at J, with 24 bases between the two ends. This CDR3 is 17 amino acids long. In DNA, the CDR3 is TGTGCCAGCAGCTTAAGACCGGGAAACATGGGAAGGGAAGGCTACACCTTC. Translation: CASSLRPGNMGREGYTF.

V usage is TRBV6-6 and J usage is TRBJ2-7; D gene unclear. This CDR3 is built from 14 residues. The germline gives CDR1 MNHNY, CDR2 SVGAGI (reference sequence). V shed 2 bases and J shed 3 bases, with 11 bases lying between them. The CDR3 bases are TGTGCCAGCAGTTACGGTACGGCGTTCTACGAGCAGTACTTC. Residues: CASSYGTAFYEQYF.

This clone was recorded once. The gene calls are TRBV5-1 and TRBJ1-4, with D possibly TRBD1 on 6 matching bases. This CDR3 is 15 amino acids long. V shed 7 bases and J shed 8 bases, with 21 bases lying between them. Germline loops: CDR1 SGHRS, CDR2 YFSETQ. The CDR3 sequence: CASSLVSRGGEKLFF. The CDR3 bases are TGCGCCAGCTCGCTCGTCAGCAGGGGTGGCGAAAAACTGTTTTTT. The variable domain in full, completed from reference TRBV5-1 and TRBJ1-4, reads KAGVTQTPRYLIKTRGQQVTLSCSPISGHRSVSWYQQTPGQGLQFLFEYFSETQRNKGNFPGRFSGRQFSNSRSEMNVSTLELGDSALYLCASSLVSRGGEKLFFGSGTQLSVL.

The rearrangement joins TRBV28 to TRBJ1-1; weak D call: TRBD1 (6 bases). CDR3 length: 14 residues. Germline values: CDR1 MDHEN, CDR2 SYDVKM. Trimming pared 5 bases from V and 2 bases from J, leaving 12 bases between. Written as DNA, the CDR3 is TGTGCCAGCAGTCCCGGGGGGCTAAACACTGAAGCTTTCTTT. It codes for CASSPGGLNTEAFF.

This clone turned up a few times. The CDR3 sequence is CASSLQQGAGQPQHF. Here the CDR3 DNA reads TGTGCCAGCAGTTTACAACAGGGGGCGGGTCAGCCCCAGCATTTT. This chain connects TRBV27 to TRBJ1-5, with 9 bases matching TRBD1. The junction had 5 bases not matched to a gene; V was cut back by 2 bases and J by 6 bases. CDR3 length: 15 amino acids. Germline loops: CDR1 MNHEY, CDR2 SMNVEV (reference sequence).

By its share, this clone is medium-sized. Other nucleotide sequences in the sample specify the same CDR3. This chain connects TRBV25-1 to TRBJ1-1; weak D call: TRBD1 (6 bases). The CDR3 contains 15 residues. Trimming cost V 1 base and J 3 bases, with 12 bases left between them. Per the germline V gene, CDR1 is MGHDK and CDR2 is SYGVNS. The chain's CDR3 is CASSESAEGDTEAFF. Here the CDR3 DNA reads TGTGCCAGCAGTGAATCCGCGGAGGGGGACACTGAAGCTTTCTTT. Combining the CDR3 with reference TRBV25-1 and TRBJ1-1 gives the whole variable domain EADIYQTPRYLVIGTGKKITLECSQTMGHDKMYWYQQDPGMELHLIHYSYGVNSTEKGDLSSESTVSRIRTEHFPLTLESARPSHTSQYLCASSESAEGDTEAFFGQGTRLTVV.

The chain uses TRBV5-6 and TRBJ1-1; D ambiguous. CDR1 and CDR2 (germline): SGHDT, YYEEEE. The CDR3 totals 12 residues. V shed 0 bases and J shed 8 bases, with 8 bases lying between them. CDR3 protein: CASSLGGYEAFF. In DNA, the CDR3 is TGTGCCAGCAGCTTGGGGGGTTACGAAGCTTTCTTT.

The chain carries TRBV5-1 and TRBJ2-5; weak D call: TRBD1 (5 bases). V lost 0 bases, J lost 1 base, and 10 bases lay in between. The CDR3 is made up of 15 amino acids. Germline V gives CDR1 SGHRS, CDR2 YFSETQ. Written as DNA, the CDR3 is TGCGCCAGCAGCTTGGGGCAGGGTGGCCAAGAGACCCAGTACTTC. It is translated as CASSLGQGGQETQYF.